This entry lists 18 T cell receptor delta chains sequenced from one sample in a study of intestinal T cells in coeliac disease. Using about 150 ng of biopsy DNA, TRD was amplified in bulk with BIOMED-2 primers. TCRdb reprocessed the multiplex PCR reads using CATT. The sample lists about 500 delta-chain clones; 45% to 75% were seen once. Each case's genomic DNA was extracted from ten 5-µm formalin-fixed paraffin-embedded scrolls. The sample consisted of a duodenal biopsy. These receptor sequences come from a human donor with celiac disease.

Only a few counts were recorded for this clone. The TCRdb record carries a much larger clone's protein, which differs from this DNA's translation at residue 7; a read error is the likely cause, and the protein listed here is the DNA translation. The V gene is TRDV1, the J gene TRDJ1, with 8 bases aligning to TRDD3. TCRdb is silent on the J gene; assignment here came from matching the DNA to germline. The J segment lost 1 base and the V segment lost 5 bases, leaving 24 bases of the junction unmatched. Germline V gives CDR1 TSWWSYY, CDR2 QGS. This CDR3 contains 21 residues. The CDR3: CALGILEIPYWGLKITDKLIF. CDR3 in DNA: TGTGCTCTTGGGATTCTTGAGATCCCGTACTGGGGGTTAAAAATCACCGATAAACTCATCTTT.

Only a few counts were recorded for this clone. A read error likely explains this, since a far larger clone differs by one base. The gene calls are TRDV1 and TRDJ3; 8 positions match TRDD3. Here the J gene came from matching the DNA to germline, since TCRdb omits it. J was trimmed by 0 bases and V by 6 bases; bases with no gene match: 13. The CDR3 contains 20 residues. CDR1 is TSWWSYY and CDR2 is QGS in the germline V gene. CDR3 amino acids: CALGLPWGTPSSWDTRQMFF. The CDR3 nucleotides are TGTGCTCTTGGCCTACCCTGGGGGACACCGAGCTCCTGGGACACCCGACAGATGTTTTTC.

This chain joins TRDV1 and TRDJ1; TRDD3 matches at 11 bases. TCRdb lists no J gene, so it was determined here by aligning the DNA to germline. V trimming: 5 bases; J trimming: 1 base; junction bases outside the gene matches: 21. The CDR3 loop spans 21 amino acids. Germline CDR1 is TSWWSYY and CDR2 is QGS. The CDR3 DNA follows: TGTGCTCTTGGGATTCTTGGGATCCCGTACTGGGGGATATCCATCACCGATAAACTCATCTTT. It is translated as CALGILGIPYWGISITDKLIF.

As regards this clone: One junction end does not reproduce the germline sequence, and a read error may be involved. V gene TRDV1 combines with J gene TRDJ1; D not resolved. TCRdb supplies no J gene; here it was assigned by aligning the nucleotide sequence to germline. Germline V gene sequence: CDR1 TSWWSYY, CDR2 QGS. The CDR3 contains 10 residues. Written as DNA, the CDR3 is TGCGCGGGGTACACCGATAAACTCATCTTT. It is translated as CAGYTDKLIF.

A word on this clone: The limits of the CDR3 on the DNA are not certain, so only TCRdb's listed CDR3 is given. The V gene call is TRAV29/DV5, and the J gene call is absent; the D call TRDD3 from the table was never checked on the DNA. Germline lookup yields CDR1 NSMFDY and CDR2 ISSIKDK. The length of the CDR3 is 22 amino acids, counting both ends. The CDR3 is CSVLLCSKPTTGVPAYTDKLIF.

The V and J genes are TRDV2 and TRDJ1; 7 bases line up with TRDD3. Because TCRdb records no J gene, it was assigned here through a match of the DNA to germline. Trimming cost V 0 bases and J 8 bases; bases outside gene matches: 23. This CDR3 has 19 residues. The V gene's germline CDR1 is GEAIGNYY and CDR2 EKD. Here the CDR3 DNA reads TGTGCCTGTGACACCGTTGCGGTACCGGGGGATTCAGCGTCTATCAAACTCATCTTT. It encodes CACDTVAVPGDSASIKLIF.

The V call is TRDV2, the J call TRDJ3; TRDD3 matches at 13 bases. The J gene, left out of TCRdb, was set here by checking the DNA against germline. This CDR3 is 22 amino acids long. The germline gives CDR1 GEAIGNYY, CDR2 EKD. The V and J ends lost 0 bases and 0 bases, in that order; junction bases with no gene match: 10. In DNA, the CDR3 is TGTGCCTGTGACACCCGTGTCTACTGGGGGATACGCCCCTCCTGGGACACCCGACAGATGTTTTTC. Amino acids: CACDTRVYWGIRPSWDTRQMFF.

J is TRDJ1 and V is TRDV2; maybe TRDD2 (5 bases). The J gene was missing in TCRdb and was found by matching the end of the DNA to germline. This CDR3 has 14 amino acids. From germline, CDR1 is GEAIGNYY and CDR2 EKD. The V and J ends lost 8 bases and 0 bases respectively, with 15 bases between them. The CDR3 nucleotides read TGTGCCTTCCTTCTACGAAAACACACCGATAAACTCATCTTT. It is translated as CAFLLRKHTDKLIF.

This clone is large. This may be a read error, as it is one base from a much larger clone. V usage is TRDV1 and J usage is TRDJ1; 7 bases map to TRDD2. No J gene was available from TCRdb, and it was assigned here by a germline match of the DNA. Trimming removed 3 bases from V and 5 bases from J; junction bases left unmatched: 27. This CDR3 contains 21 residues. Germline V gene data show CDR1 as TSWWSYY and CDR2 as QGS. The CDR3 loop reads CALGDGLPWDYCGIERDKLIF. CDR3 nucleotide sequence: TGTGCTCTTGGGGATGGCCTTCCTTGGGACTACTGTGGGATCGAGAGAGATAAACTCATCTTT.

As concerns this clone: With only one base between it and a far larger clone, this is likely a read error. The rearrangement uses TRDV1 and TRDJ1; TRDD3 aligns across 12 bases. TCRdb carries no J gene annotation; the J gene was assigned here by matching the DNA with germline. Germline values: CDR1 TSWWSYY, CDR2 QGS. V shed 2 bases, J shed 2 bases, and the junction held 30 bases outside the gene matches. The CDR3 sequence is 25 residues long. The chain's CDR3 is CALGENRRPSYALTGGYPKTDKLIF. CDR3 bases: TGTGCTCTTGGGGAAAACCGTCGGCCTTCCTACGCCCTAACTGGGGGATACCCGAAAACCGATAAACTCATCTTT.

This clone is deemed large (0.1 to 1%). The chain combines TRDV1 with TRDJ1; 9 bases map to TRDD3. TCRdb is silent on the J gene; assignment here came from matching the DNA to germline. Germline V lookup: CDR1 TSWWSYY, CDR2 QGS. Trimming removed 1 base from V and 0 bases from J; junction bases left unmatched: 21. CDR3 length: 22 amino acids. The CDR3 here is CALGEQLPSYWGKRGYTDKLIF. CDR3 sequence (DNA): TGTGCTCTTGGGGAACAGCTCCCTTCGTACTGGGGGAAGAGGGGTTACACCGATAAACTCATCTTT.

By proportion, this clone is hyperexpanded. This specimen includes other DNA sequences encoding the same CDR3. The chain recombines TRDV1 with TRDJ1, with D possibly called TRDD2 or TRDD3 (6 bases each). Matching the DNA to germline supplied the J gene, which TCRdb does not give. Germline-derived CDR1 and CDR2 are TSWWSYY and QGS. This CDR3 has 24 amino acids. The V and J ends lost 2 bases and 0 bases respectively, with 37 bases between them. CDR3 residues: CALGEVGVILRVPGDLPYTDKLIF. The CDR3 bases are TGTGCTCTTGGGGAAGTGGGAGTAATCCTACGGGTTCCGGGGGACCTCCCTTACACCGATAAACTCATCTTT.

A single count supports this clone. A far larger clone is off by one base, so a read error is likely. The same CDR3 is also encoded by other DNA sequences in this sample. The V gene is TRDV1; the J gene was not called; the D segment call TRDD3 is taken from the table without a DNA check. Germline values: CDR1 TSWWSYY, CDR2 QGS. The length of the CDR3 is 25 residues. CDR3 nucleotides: TGTGCTCTTGGGGAACTAGCCCTTCTCCCAACCTGGGGGATACGGAGGGGTCGCATGACAGCACAACTCTTCTTC. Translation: CALGELALLPTWGIRRGRMTAQLFF.

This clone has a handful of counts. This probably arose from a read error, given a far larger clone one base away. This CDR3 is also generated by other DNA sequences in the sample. CDR3 protein: CALGDLPSRLLGDTRLYTDKLIF. The DNA for the CDR3 is TGTGCTCTTGGGGATCTACCCTCTCGGTTACTGGGGGATACGCGATTGTACACCGATAAACTCATCTTT. The rearrangement links TRDV1 to TRDJ1, with 13 bases matching TRDD3. No J gene is reported in TCRdb; it was inferred here by comparing the DNA with germline. V shed 3 bases, J shed 0 bases, and the junction held 22 bases outside the gene matches. The CDR3 length is 23 residues. The germline CDR1 and CDR2 sequences are TSWWSYY and QGS.

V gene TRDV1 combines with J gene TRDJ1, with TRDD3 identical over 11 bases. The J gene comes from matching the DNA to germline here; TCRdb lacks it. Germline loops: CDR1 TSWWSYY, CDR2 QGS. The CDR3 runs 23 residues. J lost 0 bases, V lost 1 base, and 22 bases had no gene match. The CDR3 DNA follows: TGTGCTCTTGGGGAACCCCGCCCCTACCACTGGGGGATAAATCTGTCGTACACCGATAAACTCATCTTT. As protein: CALGEPRPYHWGINLSYTDKLIF.

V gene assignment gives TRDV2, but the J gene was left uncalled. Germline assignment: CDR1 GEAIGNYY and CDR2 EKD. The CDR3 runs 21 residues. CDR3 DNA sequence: TGTGCGTATCCCCCAGTAGTAGAAGGCACAATGAAACACATCAGTATAAAAACCCTCTTCTTC. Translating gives CAYPPVVEGTMKHISIKTLFF.

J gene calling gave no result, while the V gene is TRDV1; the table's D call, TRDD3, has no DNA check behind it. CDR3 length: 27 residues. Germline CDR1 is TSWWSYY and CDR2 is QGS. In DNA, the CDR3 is TGTGCTCTTGGGGACCTACTTAGAGGGACTCCGCCGAAGAGGGGCACCGATAAACTCATCAGTATAAAAACCCTCTTCTTC. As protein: CALGDLLRGTPPKRGTDKLISIKTLFF.

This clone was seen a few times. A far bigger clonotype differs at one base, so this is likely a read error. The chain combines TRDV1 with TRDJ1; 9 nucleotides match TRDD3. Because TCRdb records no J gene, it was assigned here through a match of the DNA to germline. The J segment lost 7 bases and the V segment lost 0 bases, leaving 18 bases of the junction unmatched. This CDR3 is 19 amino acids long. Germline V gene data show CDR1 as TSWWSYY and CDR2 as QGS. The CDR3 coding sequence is TGTGCTCTTGGGGAACTCAGTGGCCCAAGGTGGGGGATAAATCCTAAACTCATCTTT. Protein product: CALGELSGPRWGINPKLIF.